Sequencing of this TCR beta chain was carried out in a study of T-cell reconstitution after alpha-beta-depleted transplantation in children. Trimming pared 2 bases from V and 0 bases from J, leaving 26 bases between. Germline V CDR1 and CDR2: SGHNT, YYREEE (reference sequence). This CDR3 is 20 amino acids long. This sample's TCRbeta library carried unique molecular identifier barcodes. Via MiXCR, TCRdb re-called the PCR reads, giving one row per CDR3 protein. Of under 300,000 distinct CDR3 sequences listed, 9.5% to 13% were seen once; the top ten hold 20% to 25%. The rearrangement uses TRBV5-4 and TRBJ2-5; weak D call: TRBD1 (6 bases). The starting material was peripheral blood, obtained 180 days after TCRalphabeta/CD19-depleted stem cell transplant. This clonotype was sampled from a male patient aged 2-10 years who had a stem cell transplant for chronic granulomatous disease, so the T cells may come from the graft donor. The CDR3 sequence: CASSFPGIVGDTDYQETQYF. The CDR3 region has the DNA TGTGCCAGCAGCTTTCCGGGAATAGTAGGGGACACCGATTACCAAGAGACCCAGTACTTC.